This T cell receptor beta chain originates from a study of blood T cell repertoires in COVID-19 (dated by TCRdb to 2018 to 2020). In the study overall: The collaborator samples originated in the United States, Italy and Spain and spanned the acute and convalescent phases of COVID-19. The prospective study material was composed of cDNA or gDNA derived from T cells, B-cell-depleted T cells, or PBMCs. The dataset comprised deeply sampled blood TCRbeta repertoires from subjects exposed to, actively infected with, or recovered from COVID-19. The repertoires were released in a freely available public database meant as a resource for research on the immune response to SARS-CoV-2. Samples came from the ongoing ImmuneRACE study (first 160 participants) plus 1,254 subjects from 6 global collaborators. The sample metadata nearly always contained a de-identified subject ID, COVID-19 status, age in years and sex. Where available, HLA class I and class II types were taken from metadata supplied by the sample provider and were not determined by assay-based typing.

Points the paper makes about the study in general: The amount of clinical and demographic metadata varied by source and participant and was provided uncurated.

One collaborating source in Seattle enrolled patients while the patients were actively infected and followed the patients over time throughout the course of disease. Each collaborating institution followed its own protocols to collect whole blood in K2EDTA tubes. Collaborator samples were shipped for TCRbeta analysis as frozen whole blood, isolated PBMCs, or DNA extracted from either sample type. Comments on this clone: This receptor's antigen is unknown. No much larger clone exists at a distance of one base, and base qualities are not known.

The immunoSEQ Assay, a bias-controlled multiplex PCR, was used to amplify TCRbeta CDR3 regions from genomic DNA. From the authors' description of their analysis: Nucleated cell counts per sample were estimated from amplification of reference gene primers within the assay. To quantify the absolute abundance of each unique TCRbeta CDR3 rearrangement, sequence reads were collapsed and filtered. For each sample, productive Simpson clonality was calculated by taking the square root of Simpson's diversity index across productive rearrangements. In its TCRdb copy, this immuneACCESS table keeps in-frame sequences only and misses some clones. Where compared with another copy, unresolved V genes explain less than half of these, and the others have no known cause. V, J and clone size were drawn from that table, and D and trimming were deduced from the DNA. For this sample there are about 100,000 clones; more than 90% appear just once. Approximately 1.9% of the sample is in the top ten clones.

CDR1 and CDR2 are read off the germline V gene as SGHVS and FNYEAQ. Relative to germline, V is 2 bases shorter and J is 14 bases shorter, with 22 bases between their ends. Taken from cysteine to phenylalanine, the CDR3 has 16 residues. Only CDR3 DNA is held: 48 bases, read in frame from base 1. The V and J segments used are TRBV7-6 and TRBJ1-6; the D gene lacks a confident call. This sequence originates from a woman aged 45 to 65 with COVID-19, enrolled during active disease. Input material: peripheral blood. The DNA reads as follows: TGTGCCAGCAGCTTAAGGCGGGATGGGGTTGATGGGACCCTCCACTTT. Its amino acids are CASSLRRDGVDGTLHF. With the portions outside the CDR3 filled from the reference TRBV7-6 and TRBJ1-6 genes, the complete variable region becomes GAGVSQSPRYKVTKRGQDVALRCDPISGHVSLYWYRQALGQGPEFLTYFNYEAQQDKSGLPNDRFSAERPEGSISTLTIQRTEQRDSAMYRCASSLRRDGVDGTLHFGNGTRLTVT.